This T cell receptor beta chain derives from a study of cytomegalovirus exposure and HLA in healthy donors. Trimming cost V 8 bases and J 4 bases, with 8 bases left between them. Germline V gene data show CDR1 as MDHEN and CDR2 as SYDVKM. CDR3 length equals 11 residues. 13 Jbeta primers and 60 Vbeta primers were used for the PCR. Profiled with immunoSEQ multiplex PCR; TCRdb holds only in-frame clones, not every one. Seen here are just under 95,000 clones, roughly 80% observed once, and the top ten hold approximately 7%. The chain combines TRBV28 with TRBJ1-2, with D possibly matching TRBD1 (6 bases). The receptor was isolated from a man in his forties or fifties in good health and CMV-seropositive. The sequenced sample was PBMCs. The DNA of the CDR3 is TGTGCCAGCCTAGGGGGCTATGGCTACACCTTC. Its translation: CASLGGYGYTF.